This TCR beta chain emerged from a study of glioma-infiltrating T cells. The germline gives CDR1 DFQATT, CDR2 SNEGSKA (reference sequence). The ends lost 2 bases at V and 3 bases at J; junction bases unmatched: 6. The CDR3 has 15 amino acids. This clonotype was seen many times. The antigen remains unidentified. Study outcomes and limitations: Tissue-blood divergence was below expectation in non-neoplastic patients, above in gliomas.

TCR alpha and beta CDR3 regions were amplified from RNA using iRepertoire nested multiplex PCR. For one-step reverse transcription and amplification, 100-400 ng of tissue mRNA or PBMC total RNA was used. TCRdb redid the calling of the multiplex PCR reads with MiXCR, one entry per CDR3 protein. This table has about 180,000 distinct CDR3 sequences, approximately 40% appearing once. Specimen: glioma tissue, nonneoplastic brain tissue, or PBMCs (not recorded which). The TCR was taken from a human donor with low-grade glioma or glioblastoma, undergoing nonglioma brain surgery, or in good health (not recorded which). The genes are TRBV20-1 and TRBJ2-5; 10 nucleotides line up with TRBD1. CDR3 sequence reads: CSARKPGTGEETQYF. In nucleotides, the CDR3 is TGCAGTGCTAGAAAGCCCGGGACAGGGGAAGAGACCCAGTACTTC.